A single sample is the source of the 21 T cell receptor beta chains below, sequenced in a study of cytomegalovirus exposure and HLA in healthy donors (dated by TCRdb to about 2017). Receptors were amplified or captured by the immunoSEQ multiplex PCR assay. Here the immuneACCESS table is served through TCRdb, limited to in-frame sequences with V and J called. Missing clones are a known gap in these copies; in checked studies unresolved V genes cover under half, and the rest lacks a known reason. The table for this sample lists 150,000 to 250,000 clones; roughly 84% of them were counted only once. Under 15% of the sample is held by the ten biggest clonotypes. Source material: PBMCs. Every receptor here comes from a woman aged 25 to 45 in good health and CMV-seropositive.

This clone was recorded a few times. This chain connects TRBV29-1 to TRBJ1-2, with D unresolved. The CDR3 runs 11 residues. V was trimmed by 4 bases and J by 3 bases, leaving 6 bases between them. CDR1 SQVTM and CDR2 ANQGSEA come from the germline V gene. CDR3 residues: CSVGTDYGYTF. CDR3 nucleotide sequence: TGCAGCGTTGGGACTGACTATGGCTACACCTTC.

The genes are TRBV19 and TRBJ2-1; the match to TRBD1 covers 7 bases. Germline V gives CDR1 LNHDA, CDR2 SQIVND (reference sequence). CDR3 size: 16 residues. Trimming at V came to 6 bases and at J to 5 bases, leaving 13 bases not matched to a gene. The CDR3 is CASRYLTETGHNEQFF. The DNA of the CDR3 is TGTGCCAGTAGATATCTTACCGAGACAGGGCACAATGAGCAGTTCTTC.

This chain joins TRBV2 and TRBJ1-1; D is perhaps TRBD1 (6 bases). The CDR3 spans 16 residues. The ends were cut back, 4 bases at V and 8 bases at J, with 23 bases in the middle. The germline V gene encodes CDR1 SNHLY and CDR2 FYNNEI. The CDR3 here is CASSAGGAYRETEAFF. The DNA of the CDR3 is TGTGCCAGCAGTGCTGGGGGAGCGTACAGGGAGACCGAAGCTTTCTTT.

V usage is TRBV6-6 and J usage is TRBJ2-7, with D possibly TRBD2 on 6 matching bases. CDR3 size: 15 residues. The ends were cut back, 8 bases at V and 0 bases at J, with 17 bases in the middle. Germline V CDR1 and CDR2: MNHNY, SVGAGI (reference sequence). The CDR3 bases are TGTGCCAGCTCTTACCCGGCGGGGAGCTCCTACGAGCAGTACTTC. Its translation is CASSYPAGSSYEQYF.

J is TRBJ1-1 and V is TRBV30; TRBD1 might be the D (5 bases). V was cut by 5 bases and J by 7 bases, with 14 bases left in between. Germline CDR1 and CDR2: GTSNPN and SVGIG (reference sequence). The CDR3 loop spans 12 amino acids. The CDR3 loop is CAWEEGLSEAFF. The DNA for the CDR3 is TGTGCCTGGGAGGAGGGGCTAAGTGAAGCTTTCTTT.

J is TRBJ1-1 and V is TRBV2, with a possible D match to TRBD1 (6 bases). Germline CDR1 and CDR2: SNHLY and FYNNEI. V shed 7 bases and J shed 3 bases, with 18 bases lying between them. The CDR3 loop spans 15 amino acids. The CDR3 DNA reads as TGTGCCAGCACCATTGGCCAGGGGATGGACACTGAAGCTTTCTTT. Encoded protein: CASTIGQGMDTEAFF. The variable domain in full, completed from reference TRBV2 and TRBJ1-1, reads EPEVTQTPSHQVTQMGQEVILRCVPISNHLYFYWYRQILGQKVEFLVSFYNNEISEKSEIFDDQFSVERPDGSNFTLKIRSTKLEDSAMYFCASTIGQGMDTEAFFGQGTRLTVV.

This rearrangement joins TRBV19 to TRBJ1-5; 8 nucleotides line up with TRBD1. The V gene end was trimmed by 0 bases and the J gene end by 3 bases; junction bases not matched to a gene: 7. The CDR3 consists of 17 residues. CDR1 and CDR2 from the germline V gene are LNHDA and SQIVND (reference sequence). CDR3 sequence: CASSIDPGQGHNQPQHF. The CDR3 coding sequence is TGTGCCAGTAGTATAGACCCCGGACAGGGCCACAATCAGCCCCAGCATTTT.

This clone came up a few times. The chain employs TRBV5-1 and TRBJ1-2; D remains ambiguous. Trimming took off 4 bases at V and 6 bases at J, with 13 bases between the two ends. Germline V lookup: CDR1 SGHRS, CDR2 YFSETQ. This CDR3 is built from 13 residues. The CDR3 here is CASSTRGWDGYTF. CDR3 DNA: TGCGCCAGCAGCACCCGAGGGTGGGATGGCTACACCTTC.

The chain employs TRBV18 and TRBJ1-1, with a possible D match to TRBD1 (5 bases). Germline CDR1 and CDR2: KGHSH and LQKENI. This CDR3 comprises 14 residues. Trimming cost V 5 bases and J 3 bases, with 13 bases left between them. In nucleotides, the CDR3 is TGTGCCAGCTCATCTCAGGGAAAGGACACTGAAGCTTTCTTT. It codes for CASSSQGKDTEAFF.

The chain is built from TRBV29-1 and TRBJ1-5, with D unresolved. The CDR3 runs 15 residues. In germline, CDR1 is SQVTM, CDR2 ANQGSEA. V lost 3 bases and J lost 1, with 13 bases in between. Written as DNA, the CDR3 is TGCAGCGTTGAGCGATTTGGAGAGAGCAATCAGCCCCAGCATTTT. This encodes CSVERFGESNQPQHF. The full variable domain, rest sourced from reference TRBV29-1 and TRBJ1-5, is SAVISQKPSRDICQRGTSLTIQCQVDSQVTMMFWYRQQPGQSLTLIATANQGSEATYESGFVIDKFPISRPNLTFSTLTVSNMSPEDSSIYLCSVERFGESNQPQHFGDGTRLSIL.

This chain links TRBV27 with TRBJ2-6; the match to TRBD1 covers 7 bases. This CDR3 has 14 residues. V was clipped by 6 bases and J by 2 bases; unmatched bases: 1. Germline V gives CDR1 MNHEY, CDR2 SMNVEV (reference sequence). Written as DNA, the CDR3 is TGTGCCAGCAGGGACAGGACTGGGGCCAACGTCCTGACTTTC. Protein product: CASRDRTGANVLTF.

V and J are TRBV28 and TRBJ1-1, with D uncertain. The CDR3 is 12 residues long. Trimming took off 8 bases at V and 4 bases at J, with 11 bases between the two ends. The germline gives CDR1 MDHEN, CDR2 SYDVKM. The CDR3 sequence is CASHARGTEAFF. The CDR3 DNA reads TGTGCCAGCCATGCCCGGGGCACTGAAGCTTTCTTT.

This clone is a singleton in its sample. The CDR3 coding sequence is TGTGCCAGCAGACAGGACGGCTACAATGAGCAGTTCTTC. Its translation: CASRQDGYNEQFF. V gene TRBV2 combines with J gene TRBJ2-1; tentative D call: TRBD1 (5 bases). This CDR3 has 13 amino acids. V was trimmed by 6 bases and J by 3 bases, leaving 9 bases between them. The V gene's germline CDR1 is SNHLY and CDR2 FYNNEI.

J is TRBJ2-2 and V is TRBV5-1; TRBD2 matches at 7 bases. This CDR3 spans 17 amino acids. Looked up from germline, CDR1 is SGHRS and CDR2 is YFSETQ. The V gene end was trimmed by 2 bases and the J gene end by 0 bases; junction bases not matched to a gene: 7. The CDR3 DNA reads TGCGCCAGCAGCTTATATCGACGGGGGGCGAACACCGGGGAGCTGTTTTTT. Its protein product is CASSLYRRGANTGELFF.

The chain is built from TRBV28 and TRBJ2-1; possibly TRBD2 for D (6 bases). V was trimmed by 4 bases and J by 0 bases, leaving 13 bases between them. CDR3 length: 16 amino acids. Germline V gene lookup returns CDR1 MDHEN and CDR2 SYDVKM. The CDR3 sequence: CASSSGGESSYNEQFF. As DNA, the CDR3 is TGTGCCAGCAGTTCGGGCGGGGAGAGCTCCTACAATGAGCAGTTCTTC. Full variable domain (remainder filled in from reference TRBV28 and TRBJ2-1): DVKVTQSSRYLVKRTGEKVFLECVQDMDHENMFWYRQDPGLGLRLIYFSYDVKMKEKGDIPEGYSVSREKKERFSLILESASTNQTSMYLCASSSGGESSYNEQFFGPGTRLTVL.

The CDR3 reads CASSSTGLFDGYTF. CDR3 nucleotides: TGTGCCAGTAGTAGCACGGGATTATTTGATGGCTACACCTTC. V usage is TRBV19 and J usage is TRBJ1-2; D remains ambiguous. The germline V and J ends were trimmed by 4 bases and 6 bases, with 15 bases remaining between them. CDR1 is LNHDA and CDR2 is SQIVND in the germline V gene (reference sequence). This CDR3 is built from 14 residues. Complete variable domain (other parts from reference TRBV19 and TRBJ1-2): DGGITQSPKYLFRKEGQNVTLSCEQNLNHDAMYWYRQDPGQGLRLIYYSQIVNDFQKGDIAEGYSVSREKKESFPLTVTSAQKNPTAFYLCASSSTGLFDGYTFGSGTRLTVV.

The count of this clone is one. The chain carries TRBV2 and TRBJ1-2; unclear D gene. Looked up from germline, CDR1 is SNHLY and CDR2 is FYNNEI. Deletions cut 7 bases from V and 7 bases from J, with 19 bases between. The CDR3 extends over 14 amino acids. The CDR3, as DNA: TGTGCCAGCAACCCGACCCTCAAAGGCGGTGGCTACACCTTC. Its translation: CASNPTLKGGGYTF.

This chain uses TRBV6-1 with TRBJ1-2; 9 positions agree with TRBD1. Germline-derived CDR1 and CDR2 are MNHNS and SASEGT. The CDR3 length is 16 residues. Trimming at V came to 0 bases and at J to 7 bases, leaving 9 bases not matched to a gene. For the CDR3, the DNA is TGTGCCAGCAGTGAAGCCCCAGGACAGGGGATAGGTGGCTACACCTTC. Translating gives CASSEAPGQGIGGYTF.

This rearrangement joins TRBV5-1 to TRBJ1-1; D not certain. The CDR3 length is 14 residues. Trimming took 4 bases from V and 5 from J, leaving 15 bases between them. Germline lookup yields CDR1 SGHRS and CDR2 YFSETQ. The CDR3 sequence is CASSINRYGTEAFF. DNA for the CDR3: TGCGCCAGCAGCATTAACCGTTACGGTACTGAAGCTTTCTTT.

This chain joins TRBV4-1 and TRBJ1-5; TRBD1 matches at 11 bases. Unmatched junction bases numbered 11, after V lost 4 bases and J lost 0 bases. This CDR3 spans 19 amino acids. Looked up from germline, CDR1 is MGHRA and CDR2 is YSYEKL. The CDR3 spells CASSLLPRDRGSSNQPQHF. The CDR3 DNA follows: TGCGCCAGCAGCCTACTACCCCGGGACAGGGGGTCTAGCAATCAGCCCCAGCATTTT.

This clone was recorded only once. The DNA for the CDR3 is TGTGCCAGCAGTTACCGGGGGGAAGCCTACGAGCAGTACTTC. Its translation: CASSYRGEAYEQYF. The V call is TRBV6-5, the J call TRBJ2-7, with 7 bases identical to TRBD2. Per the germline V gene, CDR1 is MNHEY and CDR2 is SVGAGI. The CDR3 extends over 14 amino acids. V shed 2 bases, J shed 2 bases, and the junction held 3 bases outside the gene matches.